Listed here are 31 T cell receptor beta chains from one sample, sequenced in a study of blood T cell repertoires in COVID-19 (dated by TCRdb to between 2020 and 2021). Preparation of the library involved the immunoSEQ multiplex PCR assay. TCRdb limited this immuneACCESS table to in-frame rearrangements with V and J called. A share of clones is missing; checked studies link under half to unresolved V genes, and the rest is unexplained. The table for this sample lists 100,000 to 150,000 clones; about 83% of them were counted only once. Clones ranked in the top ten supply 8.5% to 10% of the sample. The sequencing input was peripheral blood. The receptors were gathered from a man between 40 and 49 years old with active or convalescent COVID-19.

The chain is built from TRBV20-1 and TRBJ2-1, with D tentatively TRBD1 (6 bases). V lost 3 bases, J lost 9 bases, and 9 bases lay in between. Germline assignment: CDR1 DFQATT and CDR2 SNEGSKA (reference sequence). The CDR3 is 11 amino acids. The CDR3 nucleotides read TGCAGTGCTAGGATAGGGGGTGAGCAGTTCTTC. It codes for CSARIGGEQFF.

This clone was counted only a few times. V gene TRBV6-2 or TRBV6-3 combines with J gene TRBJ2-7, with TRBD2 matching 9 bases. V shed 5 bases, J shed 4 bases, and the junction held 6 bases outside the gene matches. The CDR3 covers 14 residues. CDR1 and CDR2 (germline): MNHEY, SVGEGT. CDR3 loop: CASSDGTSKYEQYF. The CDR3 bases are TGTGCCAGCAGTGACGGGACTAGCAAGTACGAGCAGTACTTC.

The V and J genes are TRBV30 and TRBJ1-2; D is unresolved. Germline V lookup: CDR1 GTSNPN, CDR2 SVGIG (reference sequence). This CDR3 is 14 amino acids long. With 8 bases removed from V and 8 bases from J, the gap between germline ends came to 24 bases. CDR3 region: CASDVLDSPNGYTF. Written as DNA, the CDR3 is TGTGCCAGCGATGTACTAGATTCCCCCAACGGCTACACCTTC.

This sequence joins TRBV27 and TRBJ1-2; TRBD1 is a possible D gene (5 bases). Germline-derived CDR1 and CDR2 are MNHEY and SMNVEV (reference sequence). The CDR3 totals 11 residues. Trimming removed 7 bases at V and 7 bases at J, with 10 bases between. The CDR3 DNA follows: TGTGCCAGCACAGGGAAGGGTGGCTACACCTTC. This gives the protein CASTGKGGYTF.

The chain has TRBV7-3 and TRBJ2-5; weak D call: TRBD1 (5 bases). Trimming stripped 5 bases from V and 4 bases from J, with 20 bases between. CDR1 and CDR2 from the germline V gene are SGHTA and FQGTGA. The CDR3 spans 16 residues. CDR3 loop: CASSQGKGNARETQYF. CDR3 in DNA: TGTGCCAGCAGCCAAGGCAAGGGGAACGCAAGAGAGACCCAGTACTTC.

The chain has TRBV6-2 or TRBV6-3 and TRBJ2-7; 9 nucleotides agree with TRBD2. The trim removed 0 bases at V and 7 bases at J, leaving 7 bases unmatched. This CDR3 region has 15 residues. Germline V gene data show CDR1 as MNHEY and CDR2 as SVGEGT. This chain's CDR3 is CASSYSILAGGEQYF. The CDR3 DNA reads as TGTGCCAGCAGTTACTCGATACTAGCGGGTGGTGAGCAGTACTTC.

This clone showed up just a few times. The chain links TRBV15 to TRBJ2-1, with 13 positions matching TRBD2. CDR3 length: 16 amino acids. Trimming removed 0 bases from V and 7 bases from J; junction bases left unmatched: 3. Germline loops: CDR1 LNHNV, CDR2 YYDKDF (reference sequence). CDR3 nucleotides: TGTGCCACCAGCAGAGATATGGGACTAGCGGGAAATGAGCAGTTCTTC. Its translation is CATSRDMGLAGNEQFF.

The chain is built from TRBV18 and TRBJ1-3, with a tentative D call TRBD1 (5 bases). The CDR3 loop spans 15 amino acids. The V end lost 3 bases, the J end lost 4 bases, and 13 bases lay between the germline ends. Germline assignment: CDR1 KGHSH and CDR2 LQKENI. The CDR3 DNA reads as TGTGCCAGCTCACCTAACCAGGGTACAGGAAACACCATATATTTT. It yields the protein CASSPNQGTGNTIYF.

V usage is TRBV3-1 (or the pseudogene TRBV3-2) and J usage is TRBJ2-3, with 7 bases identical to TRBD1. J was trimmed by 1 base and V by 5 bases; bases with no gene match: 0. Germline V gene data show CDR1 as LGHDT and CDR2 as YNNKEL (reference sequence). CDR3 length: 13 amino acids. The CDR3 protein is CASSDRGTDTQYF. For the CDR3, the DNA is TGTGCCAGCAGCGACAGGGGCACAGATACGCAGTATTTT.

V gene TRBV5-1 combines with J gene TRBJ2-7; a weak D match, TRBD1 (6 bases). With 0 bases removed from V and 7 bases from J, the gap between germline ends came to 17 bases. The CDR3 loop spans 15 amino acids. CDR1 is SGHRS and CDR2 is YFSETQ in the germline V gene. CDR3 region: CASSLGFSLQGEQYF. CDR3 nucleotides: TGCGCCAGCAGCTTGGGCTTTAGCTTACAGGGAGAGCAGTACTTC.

The CDR3 region is CASSIGSGISYEQYF. As DNA, the CDR3 is TGTGCCAGTAGTATAGGTAGCGGGATAAGCTACGAGCAGTACTTC. The J gene is TRBJ2-7, the V gene TRBV19; 8 bases match TRBD2. This CDR3 has 15 residues. The germline CDR1 and CDR2 sequences are LNHDA and SQIVND (reference sequence). The ends lost 1 base at V and 3 bases at J; junction bases unmatched: 5.

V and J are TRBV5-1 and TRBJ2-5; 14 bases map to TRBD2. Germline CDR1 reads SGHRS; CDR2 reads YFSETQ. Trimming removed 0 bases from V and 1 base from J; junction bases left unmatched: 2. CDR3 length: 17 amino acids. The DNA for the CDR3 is TGCGCCAGCAGCTTGGGGGGACTAGCGGGGGCCCAAGAGACCCAGTACTTC. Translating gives CASSLGGLAGAQETQYF.

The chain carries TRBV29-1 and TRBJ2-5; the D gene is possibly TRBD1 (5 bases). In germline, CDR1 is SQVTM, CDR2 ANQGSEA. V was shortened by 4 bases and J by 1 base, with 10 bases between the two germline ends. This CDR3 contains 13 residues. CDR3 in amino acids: CSVGQRFQETQYF. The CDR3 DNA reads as TGCAGCGTTGGACAGCGCTTCCAAGAGACCCAGTACTTC.

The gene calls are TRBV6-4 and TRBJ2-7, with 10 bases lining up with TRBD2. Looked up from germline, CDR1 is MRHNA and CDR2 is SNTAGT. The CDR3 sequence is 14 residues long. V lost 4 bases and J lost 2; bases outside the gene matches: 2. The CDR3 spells CASSASGGAYEQYF. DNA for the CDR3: TGTGCCAGCAGTGCTAGCGGGGGAGCCTACGAGCAGTACTTC.

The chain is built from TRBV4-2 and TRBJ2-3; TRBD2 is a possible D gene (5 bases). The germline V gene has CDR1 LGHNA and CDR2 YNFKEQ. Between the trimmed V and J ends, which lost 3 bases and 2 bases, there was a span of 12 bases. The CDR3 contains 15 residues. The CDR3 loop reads CASSHSDRVTDTQYF. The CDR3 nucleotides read TGTGCCAGCAGCCATAGCGATAGGGTCACAGATACGCAGTATTTT.

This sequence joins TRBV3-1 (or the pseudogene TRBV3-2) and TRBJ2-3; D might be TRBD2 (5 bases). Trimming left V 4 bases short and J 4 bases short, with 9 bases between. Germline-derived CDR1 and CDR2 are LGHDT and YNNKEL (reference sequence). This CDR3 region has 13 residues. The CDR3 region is CASSPGLADTQYF. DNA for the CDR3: TGTGCCAGCAGCCCCGGACTGGCAGATACGCAGTATTTT.

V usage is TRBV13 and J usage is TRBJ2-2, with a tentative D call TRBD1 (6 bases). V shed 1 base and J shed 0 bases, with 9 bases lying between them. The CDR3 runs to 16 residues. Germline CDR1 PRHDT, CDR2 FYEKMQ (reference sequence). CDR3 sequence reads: CASSLAGVSNTGELFF. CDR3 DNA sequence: TGTGCCAGCAGCTTAGCAGGGGTTTCGAACACCGGGGAGCTGTTTTTT.

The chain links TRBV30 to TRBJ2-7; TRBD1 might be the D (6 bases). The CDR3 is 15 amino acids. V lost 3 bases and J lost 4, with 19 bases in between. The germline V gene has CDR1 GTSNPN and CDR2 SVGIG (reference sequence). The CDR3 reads CAWRDWTEKRYEQYF. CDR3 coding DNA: TGTGCCTGGAGGGACTGGACAGAGAAACGGTACGAGCAGTACTTC.

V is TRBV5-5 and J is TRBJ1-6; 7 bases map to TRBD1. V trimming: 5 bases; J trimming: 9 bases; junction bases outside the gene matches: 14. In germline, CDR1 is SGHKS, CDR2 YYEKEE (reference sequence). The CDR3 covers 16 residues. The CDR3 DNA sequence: TGTGCCAGCAGTATACGGACAGGCCTTGGGGGTTCACCCCTCCACTTT. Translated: CASSIRTGLGGSPLHF.

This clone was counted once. CDR3 in amino acids: CASSVGFSGGSLVETQYF. The DNA of the CDR3 is TGTGCCAGCAGCGTAGGGTTTAGCGGGGGGTCCCTGGTGGAGACCCAGTACTTC. The chain employs TRBV9 and TRBJ2-5, with 10 positions matching TRBD2. The germline V gene has CDR1 SGDLS and CDR2 YYNGEE. With V trimmed by 0 bases and J by 5 bases, 13 bases remained unmatched. The CDR3 length is 18 residues.

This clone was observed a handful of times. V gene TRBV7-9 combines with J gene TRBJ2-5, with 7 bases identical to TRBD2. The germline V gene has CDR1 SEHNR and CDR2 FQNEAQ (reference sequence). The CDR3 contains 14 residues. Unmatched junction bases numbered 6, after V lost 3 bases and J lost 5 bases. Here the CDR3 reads CASSFSTSWETQYF. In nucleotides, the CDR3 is TGTGCCAGCAGCTTTTCGACTAGCTGGGAGACCCAGTACTTC.

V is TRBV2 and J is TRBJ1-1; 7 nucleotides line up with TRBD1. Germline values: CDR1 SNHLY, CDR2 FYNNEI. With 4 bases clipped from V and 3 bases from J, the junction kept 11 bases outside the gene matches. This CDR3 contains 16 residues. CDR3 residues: CASSAGLTGRDTEAFF. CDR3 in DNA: TGTGCCAGCAGTGCAGGATTGACAGGGAGAGACACTGAAGCTTTCTTT.

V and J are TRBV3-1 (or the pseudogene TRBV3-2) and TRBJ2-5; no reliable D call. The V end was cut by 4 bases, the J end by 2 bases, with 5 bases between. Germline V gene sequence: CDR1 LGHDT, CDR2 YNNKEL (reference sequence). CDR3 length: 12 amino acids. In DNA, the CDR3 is TGTGCCAGCAGCCGAGGACAAGAGACCCAGTACTTC. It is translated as CASSRGQETQYF.

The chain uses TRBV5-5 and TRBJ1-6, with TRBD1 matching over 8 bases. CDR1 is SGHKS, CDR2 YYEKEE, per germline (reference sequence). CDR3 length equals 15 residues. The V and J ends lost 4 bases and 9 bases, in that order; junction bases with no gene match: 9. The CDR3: CASSLKGQGSSPLHF. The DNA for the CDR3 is TGTGCCAGCAGCCTGAAAGGACAGGGTAGTTCACCCCTCCACTTT. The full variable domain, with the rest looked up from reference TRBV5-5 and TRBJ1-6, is DAGVTQSPTHLIKTRGQQVTLRCSPISGHKSVSWYQQVLGQGPQFIFQYYEKEERGRGNFPDRFSARQFPNYSSELNVNALLLGDSALYLCASSLKGQGSSPLHFGNGTRLTVT.

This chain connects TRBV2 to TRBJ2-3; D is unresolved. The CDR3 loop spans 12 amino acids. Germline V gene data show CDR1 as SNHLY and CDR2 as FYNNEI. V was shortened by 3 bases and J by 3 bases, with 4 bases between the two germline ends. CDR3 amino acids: CASSDLTDTQYF. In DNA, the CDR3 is TGTGCCAGCAGTGACCTAACAGATACGCAGTATTTT.

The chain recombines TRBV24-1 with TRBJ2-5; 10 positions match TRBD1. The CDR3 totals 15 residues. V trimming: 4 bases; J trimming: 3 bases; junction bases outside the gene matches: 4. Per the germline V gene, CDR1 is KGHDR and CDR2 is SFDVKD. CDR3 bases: TGTGCCACCAGTGACCCCGGACAGGGGGAAGAGACCCAGTACTTC. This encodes CATSDPGQGEETQYF.

The CDR3 DNA is TGCGCCAGCAGCTTACAGGGTGATAGCAATCAGCCCCAGCATTTT. It codes for CASSLQGDSNQPQHF. The chain carries TRBV5-1 and TRBJ1-5, with D possibly TRBD1 on 6 matching bases. Between the trimmed V and J ends, which lost 2 bases and 0 bases, there was a span of 9 bases. The CDR3 is 15 amino acids. CDR1 SGHRS and CDR2 YFSETQ come from the germline V gene.

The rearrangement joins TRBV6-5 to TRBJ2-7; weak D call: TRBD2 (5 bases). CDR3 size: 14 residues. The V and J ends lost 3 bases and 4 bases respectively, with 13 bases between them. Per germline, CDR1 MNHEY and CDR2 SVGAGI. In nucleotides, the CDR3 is TGTGCCAGCAGTTATAGGCAGGACTCGTACGAGCAGTACTTC. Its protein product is CASSYRQDSYEQYF.

CDR3 region: CASSQQSSYNSPLHF. The DNA for the CDR3 is TGTGCCAGCAGCCAACAGTCCTCCTATAATTCACCCCTCCACTTT. This rearrangement joins TRBV7-6 to TRBJ1-6; D gene unclear. CDR1 and CDR2 (germline): SGHVS, FNYEAQ. The CDR3 length is 15 residues. V gave up 5 bases and J gave up 0 bases, with 8 bases separating them. Combining the CDR3 with reference TRBV7-6 and TRBJ1-6 gives the whole variable domain GAGVSQSPRYKVTKRGQDVALRCDPISGHVSLYWYRQALGQGPEFLTYFNYEAQQDKSGLPNDRFSAERPEGSISTLTIQRTEQRDSAMYRCASSQQSSYNSPLHFGNGTRLTVT.

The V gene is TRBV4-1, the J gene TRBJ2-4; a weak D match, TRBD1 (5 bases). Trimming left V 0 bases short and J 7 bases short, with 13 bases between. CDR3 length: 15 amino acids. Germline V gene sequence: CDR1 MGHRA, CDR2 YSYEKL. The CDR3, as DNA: TGCGCCAGCAGCCAAGACCCGACAAGGGGTAACATTCAGTACTTC. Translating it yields CASSQDPTRGNIQYF.

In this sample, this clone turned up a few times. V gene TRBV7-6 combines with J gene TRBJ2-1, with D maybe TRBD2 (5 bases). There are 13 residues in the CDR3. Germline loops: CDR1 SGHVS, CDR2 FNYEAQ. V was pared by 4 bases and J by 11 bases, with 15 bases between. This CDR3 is CASSSKTGSQQFF. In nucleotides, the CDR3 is TGTGCCAGCAGCTCAAAGACGGGGTCTCAGCAGTTCTTC.